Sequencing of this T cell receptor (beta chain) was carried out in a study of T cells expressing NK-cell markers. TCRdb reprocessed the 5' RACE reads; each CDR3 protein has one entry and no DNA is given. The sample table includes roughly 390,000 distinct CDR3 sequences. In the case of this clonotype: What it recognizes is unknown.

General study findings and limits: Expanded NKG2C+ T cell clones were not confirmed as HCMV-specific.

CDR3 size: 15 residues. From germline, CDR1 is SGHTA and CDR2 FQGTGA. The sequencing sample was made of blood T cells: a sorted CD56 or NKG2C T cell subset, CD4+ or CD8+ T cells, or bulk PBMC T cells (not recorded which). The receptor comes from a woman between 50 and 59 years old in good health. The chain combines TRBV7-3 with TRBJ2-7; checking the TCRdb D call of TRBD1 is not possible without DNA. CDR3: CASSPPDRVGREQYF.